This passage covers 28 T cell receptor beta chains from one sample sequenced in a study of cytomegalovirus exposure and HLA in healthy donors. This PCR relied on a set of 60 Vbeta primers and 13 Jbeta primers. This table comes from immunoSEQ multiplex PCR, and its TCRdb copy is limited to in-frame clones, with some not included. This repertoire shows about 69,000 clones, around 70% found once; its top ten account for approximately 9.9%. Sample: PBMCs. These TCRs come from a woman aged 30 to 39 in good health and CMV-seronegative.

The chain carries TRBV6-4 and TRBJ1-6; D remains ambiguous. V was pared by 0 bases and J by 10 bases, with 7 bases between. The CDR3 consists of 13 residues. The germline V gene has CDR1 MRHNA and CDR2 SNTAGT. CDR3 region: CASSDSEVSPLHF. CDR3 nucleotide sequence: TGTGCCAGCAGTGACTCCGAGGTCTCACCCCTCCACTTT.

The rearrangement links TRBV4-2 to TRBJ2-2, with D maybe TRBD2 (6 bases). V shed 1 base and J shed 3 bases, with 6 bases lying between them. The CDR3 has 14 residues. Germline CDR1 LGHNA, CDR2 YNFKEQ. The DNA for the CDR3 is TGTGCCAGCAGCCAAGGGGGGGACACCGGGGAGCTGTTTTTT. Encoded protein: CASSQGGDTGELFF.

The chain is built from TRBV18 and TRBJ1-6, with D tentatively TRBD1 (5 bases). The CDR3 is 11 amino acids. Germline V CDR1 and CDR2: KGHSH, LQKENI. Deletions cut 5 bases from V and 9 bases from J, with 5 bases between. CDR3 protein: CASSRGSPLHF. Here the CDR3 DNA reads TGTGCCAGCTCAAGGGGTTCACCCCTCCACTTT. Together with reference TRBV18 and TRBJ1-6, the CDR3 gives the full variable domain: NAGVMQNPRHLVRRRGQEARLRCSPMKGHSHVYWYRQLPEEGLKFMVYLQKENIIDESGMPKERFSAEFPKEGPSILRIQQVVRGDSAAYFCASSRGSPLHFGNGTRLTVT.

V usage is TRBV7-9 and J usage is TRBJ2-1; D is possibly TRBD2 (5 bases). The V end was cut by 2 bases, the J end by 0 bases, with 8 bases between. There are 15 residues in the CDR3. CDR1 and CDR2 from the germline V gene are SEHNR and FQNEAQ (reference sequence). The CDR3 nucleotides are TGTGCCAGCAGCTTATTGAGCGGCTCCTACAATGAGCAGTTCTTC. This encodes CASSLLSGSYNEQFF.

This clone was counted only a few times. V usage is TRBV5-5 and J usage is TRBJ2-7; D is unresolved. Per germline, CDR1 SGHKS and CDR2 YYEKEE (reference sequence). The CDR3 has 12 amino acids. V was pared by 1 base and J by 3 bases, with 5 bases between. CDR3 coding DNA: TGTGCCAGCAGCTTGCAGGACTACGAGCAGTACTTC. This gives the protein CASSLQDYEQYF.

This chain links TRBV5-3 with TRBJ2-3; D remains unclear. TRBV5-3 is labeled an ORF, and its function is uncertain. V was clipped by 4 bases and J by 6 bases, with 9 bases between them. The CDR3 has 12 residues. CDR3 coding DNA: TGTGCCAGAAGCCCCCCCACTGATACGCAGTATTTT. As protein: CARSPPTDTQYF.

The gene calls are TRBV19 and TRBJ2-5, with 9 bases identical to TRBD1. Trimming at V came to 5 bases and at J to 4 bases, leaving 5 bases not matched to a gene. The CDR3 extends over 14 amino acids. Germline CDR1 reads LNHDA; CDR2 reads SQIVND (reference sequence). CDR3 loop: CASSVTGGGETQYF. CDR3 coding DNA: TGTGCCAGTAGTGTGACAGGGGGGGGAGAGACCCAGTACTTC. The whole variable domain, remainder taken from reference TRBV19 and TRBJ2-5, is DGGITQSPKYLFRKEGQNVTLSCEQNLNHDAMYWYRQDPGQGLRLIYYSQIVNDFQKGDIAEGYSVSREKKESFPLTVTSAQKNPTAFYLCASSVTGGGETQYFGPGTRLLVL.

This chain joins TRBV6-1 and TRBJ1-4; 10 bases are a match to TRBD1. The length of the CDR3 is 15 residues. The ends lost 7 bases at V and 2 bases at J; junction bases unmatched: 4. Looked up from germline, CDR1 is MNHNS and CDR2 is SASEGT. CDR3 coding DNA: TGTGCCAGCAACCGACAGGGGGCGACTAATGAAAAACTGTTTTTT. This encodes CASNRQGATNEKLFF.

The rearrangement uses TRBV18 and TRBJ2-7; the D gene is possibly TRBD2 (7 bases). This CDR3 has 14 amino acids. The V end was cut by 5 bases, the J end by 7 bases, with 18 bases between. Germline V gives CDR1 KGHSH, CDR2 LQKENI. CDR3 in amino acids: CASSAGGPRGEQYF. CDR3 bases: TGTGCCAGCTCAGCCGGGGGGCCCCGTGGAGAGCAGTACTTC.

This chain connects TRBV14 to TRBJ2-1; weak D call: TRBD1 (5 bases). The CDR3 extends over 18 amino acids. Germline values: CDR1 SGHDN, CDR2 FVKESK. Trimming pared 5 bases from V and 8 bases from J, leaving 28 bases between. CDR3 amino acids: CASSTFDSPNLNFDEQFF. CDR3 DNA sequence: TGTGCCAGCAGCACATTTGACAGCCCCAATCTTAATTTCGATGAGCAGTTCTTC.

This chain joins TRBV30 and TRBJ1-2, with D maybe TRBD1 (5 bases). This CDR3 comprises 12 residues. The germline V and J ends were trimmed by 5 bases and 3 bases, with 10 bases remaining between them. Germline V CDR1 and CDR2: GTSNPN, SVGIG (reference sequence). The CDR3 bases are TGTGCCTGGCAACGGGGGGACTATGGCTACACCTTC. Its translation is CAWQRGDYGYTF.

This rearrangement joins TRBV27 to TRBJ1-1; the match to TRBD1 covers 9 bases. Germline-derived CDR1 and CDR2 are MNHEY and SMNVEV (reference sequence). The CDR3 has 14 amino acids. Losses at the gene ends were 5 bases for V and 6 bases for J; bases not matched to a gene: 7. As DNA, the CDR3 is TGTGCCAGCAGTACCAGACAGGGGGGCTCTGAAGCTTTCTTT. This gives the protein CASSTRQGGSEAFF.

This clone has only a few counts. The chain links TRBV6-5 to TRBJ1-6, with no clear D. The CDR3 spans 14 residues. V lost 0 bases to trimming and J lost 7 bases, with 7 bases between them. Germline V CDR1 and CDR2: MNHEY, SVGAGI. CDR3: CASSYSPGNSPLHF. CDR3 coding DNA: TGTGCCAGCAGTTACTCCCCGGGAAATTCACCCCTCCACTTT.

The CDR3 here is CASSINREEAFF. CDR3 nucleotide sequence: TGTGCCAGCAGCATTAACCGGGAGGAAGCTTTCTTT. The J gene is TRBJ1-1, the V gene TRBV6-1; D is unclear. The CDR3 consists of 12 residues. Germline CDR1 is MNHNS and CDR2 is SASEGT. The ends were cut back, 6 bases at V and 8 bases at J, with 13 bases in the middle.

This chain connects TRBV14 to TRBJ2-3; 7 nucleotides align to TRBD2. The CDR3 is made up of 15 amino acids. V lost 5 bases, J lost 2 bases, and 7 bases stayed unmatched. The germline CDR1 and CDR2 sequences are SGHDN and FVKESK. The CDR3 coding sequence is TGTGCCAGCAGCTCCCTAGCGGAGCCCACAGATACGCAGTATTTT. This gives the protein CASSSLAEPTDTQYF.

The CDR3 protein is CASSGVSTGGYEQYF. DNA of the CDR3: TGTGCCAGCAGCGGTGTATCGACAGGGGGCTACGAGCAGTACTTC. The J gene is TRBJ2-7, the V gene TRBV7-9; 9 nucleotides match TRBD1. Germline lookup yields CDR1 SEHNR and CDR2 FQNEAQ (reference sequence). There are 15 residues in the CDR3. Trimming at V came to 5 bases and at J to 3 bases, leaving 8 bases not matched to a gene. The full variable domain, rest sourced from reference TRBV7-9 and TRBJ2-7, is DTGVSQNPRHKITKRGQNVTFRCDPISEHNRLYWYRQTLGQGPEFLTYFQNEAQLEKSRLLSDRFSAERPKGSFSTLEIQRTEQGDSAMYLCASSGVSTGGYEQYFGPGTRLTVT.

This clone was observed a few times. The rearrangement joins TRBV5-1 to TRBJ2-3; 12 nucleotides agree with TRBD2. The CDR3 has 16 amino acids. Germline CDR1 SGHRS, CDR2 YFSETQ. Trimming at V came to 4 bases and at J to 5 bases, leaving 8 bases not matched to a gene. The CDR3 DNA follows: TGCGCCAGCAGCAAAGGACTAGCGGGGAATGTAGATACGCAGTATTTT. It is translated as CASSKGLAGNVDTQYF.

V and J are TRBV5-1 and TRBJ2-7; 8 bases are a match to TRBD1. The V segment lost 4 bases and the J segment 2 bases; nucleotides outside the gene matches: 11. Germline CDR1 SGHRS, CDR2 YFSETQ. The CDR3 is 16 residues long. CDR3 bases: TGCGCCAGCAGCGCAGATCAGGGGGCACTAACCTACGAGCAGTACTTC. Translation: CASSADQGALTYEQYF.

This clone was recorded only once. The chain couples TRBV4-2 to TRBJ1-1; no definite D call. CDR1 is LGHNA and CDR2 is YNFKEQ in the germline V gene. This CDR3 region has 15 residues. V was trimmed by 0 bases and J by 3 bases, leaving 11 bases between them. The CDR3 loop reads CASSQETGMDTEAFF. The CDR3 DNA reads TGTGCCAGCAGCCAAGAAACCGGGATGGACACTGAAGCTTTCTTT.

The chain couples TRBV2 to TRBJ2-3, with TRBD1 matching over 8 bases. In germline, CDR1 is SNHLY, CDR2 FYNNEI. The CDR3 is 15 amino acids. J gave up 2 bases and V 5 bases, and 6 bases lay outside the gene matches. CDR3 sequence (DNA): TGTGCCAGCAGTAAACAGGGGGTGGACACAGATACGCAGTATTTT. It yields the protein CASSKQGVDTDTQYF.

The chain uses TRBV19 and TRBJ1-1; perhaps TRBD1 as D (5 bases). The germline V gene encodes CDR1 LNHDA and CDR2 SQIVND (reference sequence). Trimming pared 5 bases from V and 11 bases from J, leaving 21 bases between. This CDR3 spans 14 amino acids. The CDR3 protein is CASSPSRDFGMAFF. CDR3 in DNA: TGTGCCAGTAGTCCATCTCGGGACTTCGGAATGGCTTTCTTT.

The chain couples TRBV9 to TRBJ2-1, with D possibly being TRBD1 (6 bases). Germline values: CDR1 SGDLS, CDR2 YYNGEE. The V end lost 4 bases, the J end lost 1 base, and 12 bases lay between the germline ends. This CDR3 is 15 amino acids long. The CDR3 spells CASSPRQASYNEQFF. In nucleotides, the CDR3 is TGTGCCAGCAGCCCCCGACAGGCTTCCTACAATGAGCAGTTCTTC.

This chain connects TRBV9 to TRBJ2-7; perhaps TRBD2 as D (6 bases). The germline V gene encodes CDR1 SGDLS and CDR2 YYNGEE. V was clipped by 2 bases and J by 0 bases, with 6 bases between them. The CDR3 has 13 residues. CDR3 sequence: CASSVSGSYEQYF. DNA for the CDR3: TGTGCCAGCAGCGTTAGCGGCTCCTACGAGCAGTACTTC.

The chain joins TRBV25-1 to TRBJ2-5, with 8 bases matching TRBD1. The CDR3 consists of 15 residues. The V gene's germline CDR1 is MGHDK and CDR2 SYGVNS. The J segment lost 5 bases and the V segment lost 7 bases, leaving 12 bases of the junction unmatched. The CDR3 loop is CASKGSTGGVETQYF. CDR3 DNA sequence: TGTGCCAGCAAAGGTTCAACAGGGGGAGTCGAGACCCAGTACTTC.

This sequence joins TRBV27 and TRBJ2-7; no clear D. The CDR3 loop spans 13 amino acids. From germline, CDR1 is MNHEY and CDR2 SMNVEV (reference sequence). The V end was cut by 2 bases, the J end by 3 bases, with 8 bases between. DNA of the CDR3: TGTGCCAGCAGTTTAAACAGTGACTACGAGCAGTACTTC. Its translation: CASSLNSDYEQYF.

Of note for this clone: A far larger clone is one nucleotide away, so this likely arose from a read error. Other DNA sequences in this specimen translate into the identical CDR3. The V gene is TRBV7-9, the J gene TRBJ1-5; no definite D call. V was cut by 5 bases and J by 3 bases, with 11 bases left in between. Germline V lookup: CDR1 SEHNR, CDR2 FQNEAQ (reference sequence). The CDR3 is 14 residues long. CDR3 amino acids: CASSPQADNQPQHF. CDR3 DNA: TGTGCCAGCAGCCCACAAGCGGACAATCAGCCCCAGCATTTT.

V gene TRBV9 combines with J gene TRBJ2-1; TRBD2 aligns across 11 bases. The CDR3 sequence is 15 residues long. Germline values: CDR1 SGDLS, CDR2 YYNGEE. V lost 0 bases, J lost 7 bases, and 3 bases stayed unmatched. CDR3 nucleotide sequence: TGTGCCAGCAGCGTAGATAGCGGGGGGGCAAATGAGCAGTTCTTC. Amino acid sequence: CASSVDSGGANEQFF.

V usage is TRBV28 and J usage is TRBJ1-1; D might be TRBD1 (6 bases). The CDR3 sequence is 16 residues long. Germline CDR1 and CDR2: MDHEN and SYDVKM. The V and J ends lost 4 bases and 4 bases respectively, with 19 bases between them. The CDR3 is CASSSLRGATGTEAFF. As DNA, the CDR3 is TGTGCCAGCAGTTCCCTACGGGGGGCGACCGGCACTGAAGCTTTCTTT. The entire variable domain, with the rest obtained from reference TRBV28 and TRBJ1-1, is as follows: DVKVTQSSRYLVKRTGEKVFLECVQDMDHENMFWYRQDPGLGLRLIYFSYDVKMKEKGDIPEGYSVSREKKERFSLILESASTNQTSMYLCASSSLRGATGTEAFFGQGTRLTVV.